This TCR beta chain emerged from a study of blood T cell repertoires in COVID-19. As for the study in general: Samples came from the United States, Italy and Spain, spanning acute and convalescent COVID-19. T cells, B-cell-depleted T cells, or PBMCs provided the cDNA or gDNA that served as material.

Germline lookup yields CDR1 SGHTA and CDR2 FQGNSA. This CDR3 has 15 residues. The V end was cut by 4 bases, the J end by 4 bases, with 15 bases between. Authors' methods: How many nucleated cells were present was estimated from reference gene primer amplification. Profiling relied on immunoSEQ multiplex PCR, and the TCRdb table lists in-frame clones only, not all of them. The V and J calls and the clone size are those of that table, but D and trimming were determined from the DNA. The sample contains about 89,000 clones, 75% to 85% of which appear only once. The source is a woman older than 75 with acute or convalescent COVID-19. The chain uses TRBV7-2 and TRBJ2-3, with D possibly TRBD1 on 6 matching bases. Input material: peripheral blood. As DNA, the CDR3 is TGTGCCAGCAGCTCCCAACCAGGGGCGGCAGATACGCAGTATTTT. Residues: CASSSQPGAADTQYF.